This T cell receptor beta chain comes out of a study of T cells in Graves' hyperthyroidism and ophthalmopathy (dated by TCRdb to the late 2010s). In terms of the full investigation: Peripheral blood was sampled at the time of initial diagnosis, prior to any treatment. To identify TCR V-J signatures that set the groups apart, the researchers used a discovery cohort of 100 patients, made up of some 41 with Graves' ophthalmopathy and around 58 with stable Graves' hyperthyroidism. Prospective prediction of ophthalmopathy was tested in an independent validation cohort consisting of under 20 hyperthyroidism patients and some 15 patients who later progressed to ophthalmopathy. The 95 to 100 discovery patients were divided at random into training and test sets in a 7:3 ratio. In about 6 Graves' hyperthyroidism patients, the study also compared T-cell repertoires from thyroid tissue with T-cell repertoires from blood. Following sampling, methimazole starting at 30 mg daily was given to hyperthyroidism patients, and high-dose intravenous methylprednisolone was given to ophthalmopathy patients. According to the paper, TCR Vbeta CDR3 sequencing was carried out on some 130 peripheral blood samples, which came from fewer than 50 ophthalmopathy, around 74 hyperthyroidism and some 17 progressor patients. What the authors observed across the whole study: Sample size was not statistically predetermined, and blinding of investigators to group allocation was not performed. Most expanded thyroid clonotypes (frequency above 0.001) were also found in blood, which suggests that blood repertoires may mirror thyroid immune responses. In validation, the model predicted progression to ophthalmopathy a median of 6.5 months before onset, with around 70% sensitivity and 72.22% specificity. A model built on a 13 V-J signature distinguished ophthalmopathy from stable hyperthyroidism, reaching 87.88% sensitivity and 81% to 83% specificity in cross-validation and 80%/75% in testing.

In the ophthalmopathy patients, disease was moderately to severely active, with a Clinical Activity Score of 3 or more, a NOSPECS grade of 4 or more, and a duration of less than 3 months. Patients with uncontrolled infections, other autoimmune diseases, pregnancy or lactation were excluded. Clinical symptoms, serum thyroxine and TRAb, thyroid ultrasound, and orbital computed tomography formed the basis for the diagnoses. Ficoll-Paque density gradient centrifugation was used to isolate PBMCs from around 9.1 ml of fresh peripheral blood. Trizol reagent was used to extract total RNA, and RNA quality was then checked on an Agilent 2100 Bioanalyzer. Amplification of TCR beta CDR3 regions was carried out from RNA transcripts. For the first round of RT-PCR on the TCR CDR3, the HTBI primer set was used together with the Qiagen OneStep RT-PCR kit. Libraries were constructed in a second round of multiplex PCR, after which size selection and purification were carried out. Libraries were sequenced paired-end with 100 bp reads on an Illumina HiSeq2000. For the original study's pipeline: SOAPnuke was used to process the raw data, removing reads that contained adapters or uncalled bases, had a mean Phred below 15, or lacked an exact match to the constant primer or identifier. COPE v1.2.5 was used to merge high-quality paired reads, and clonotypes were defined as unique nucleotide sequences. MiTCR v1.1 was used to align the clonotypes against IMGT TRBV, TRBD and TRBJ reference segments. Analysis was restricted to V-J combinations with a frequency above 0.0001, which covered roughly 99% of repertoires. The TCS score was defined as F50 (clonal expansion) divided by E x V (chaos), with BLOSUM62-based TCRdist calculated between CDR3 peptides within each V-J. Welch's t-statistics and random forest reduced fewer than 550 V-J features to 13, which were used in a naive Bayes classifier (R e1071). TCRdb took the public reads, trimmed them with fastp at Q25, ran MiXCR for clone calling and kept in-frame beta chains. Merged by CDR3 protein, the rows form single entries marked with the most common genes and DNA. These V and J calls rely on TCRdb rather than the paper's analysis. Present in this sample are about 600,000 distinct CDR3 sequences, more than 13% of which were seen just once. Less than 9% of the sample rests with the top ten.

Comment on this clonotype: Its antigen is still unknown. No base quality information exists; no much larger clone differs at one position.

Germline trimming amounts to 0 bases on V and 3 bases on J, with 9 as the count of junction bases outside the gene matches. As encoded in the germline V gene (reference sequence), CDR1 is DFQATT while CDR2 is SNEGSKA. The CDR3 covers 18 residues, taking in both the cysteine and the phenylalanine. Only CDR3 DNA remains: 54 bases, in frame from the first base. The receptor was derived from a woman in her late teens or twenties with Graves' ophthalmopathy. Rearrangement joined TRBV20-1 to TRBJ2-5, with TRBD2 identical over 14 junction bases. Sequenced input: blood. CDR3 region: CSARDRLAGGPPEETQYF. The DNA reads TGCAGTGCTAGAGATCGACTAGCGGGAGGGCCCCCCGAAGAGACCCAGTACTTC.